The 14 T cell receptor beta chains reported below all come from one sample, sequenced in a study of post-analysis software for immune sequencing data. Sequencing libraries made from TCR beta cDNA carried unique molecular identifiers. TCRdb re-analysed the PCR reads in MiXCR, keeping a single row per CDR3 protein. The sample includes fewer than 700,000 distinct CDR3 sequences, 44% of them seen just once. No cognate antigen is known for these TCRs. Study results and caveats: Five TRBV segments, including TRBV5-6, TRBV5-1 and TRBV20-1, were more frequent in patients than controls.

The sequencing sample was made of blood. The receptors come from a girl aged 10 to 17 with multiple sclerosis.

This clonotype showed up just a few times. CDR3 sequence reads: CASSSVRGQVNEKLFF. The CDR3 DNA reads as TGTGCCAGCAGCTCAGTCCGGGGGCAGGTTAATGAAAAACTGTTTTTT. The rearrangement joins TRBV11-2 to TRBJ1-4; a possible D gene is TRBD1 (6 bases). This CDR3 has 16 amino acids. The V and J ends lost 4 bases and 4 bases respectively, with 16 bases between them. The V gene's germline CDR1 is SGHAT and CDR2 FQNNGV.

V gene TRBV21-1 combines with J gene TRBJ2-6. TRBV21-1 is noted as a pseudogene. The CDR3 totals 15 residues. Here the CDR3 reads CASSPWDSGANVLTF. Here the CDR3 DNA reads TGTGCCAGCAGCCCTTGGGACTCTGGGGCCAACGTCCTGACTTTC.

The CDR3 is CASSLAGGTKKFYEQYF. DNA of the CDR3: TGCGCCAGCAGCTTGGCCGGAGGGACAAAGAAGTTCTACGAGCAGTACTTC. This rearrangement joins TRBV5-1 to TRBJ2-7, with D perhaps being TRBD1 or TRBD2 (6 bases each). The CDR3 runs to 17 residues. Germline V gives CDR1 SGHRS, CDR2 YFSETQ. The V gene lost 0 bases and the J gene lost 3 bases, with 19 bases spanning the gap. The full variable domain, its missing parts supplied by reference TRBV5-1 and TRBJ2-7, is KAGVTQTPRYLIKTRGQQVTLSCSPISGHRSVSWYQQTPGQGLQFLFEYFSETQRNKGNFPGRFSGRQFSNSRSEMNVSTLELGDSALYLCASSLAGGTKKFYEQYFGPGTRLTVT.

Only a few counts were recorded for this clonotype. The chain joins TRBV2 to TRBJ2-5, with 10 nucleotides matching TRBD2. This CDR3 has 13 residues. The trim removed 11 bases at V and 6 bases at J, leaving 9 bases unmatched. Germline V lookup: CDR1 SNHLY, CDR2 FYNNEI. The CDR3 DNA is TGTGCCCTGAGACTAGCGGGTGGGAAGACCCAGTACTTC. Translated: CALRLAGGKTQYF.

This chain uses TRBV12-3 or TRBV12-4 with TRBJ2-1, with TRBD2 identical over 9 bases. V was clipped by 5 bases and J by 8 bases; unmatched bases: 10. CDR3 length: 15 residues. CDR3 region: CASSPGAGGADEQFF. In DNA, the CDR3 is TGTGCCAGCAGTCCCGGAGCGGGAGGAGCGGATGAGCAGTTCTTC.

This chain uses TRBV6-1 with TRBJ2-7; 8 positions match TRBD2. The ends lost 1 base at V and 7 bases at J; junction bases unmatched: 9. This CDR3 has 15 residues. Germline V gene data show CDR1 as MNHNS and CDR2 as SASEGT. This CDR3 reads CASSEDGGGYNEQYF. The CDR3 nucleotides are TGTGCCAGCAGTGAAGATGGCGGGGGGTACAATGAGCAGTACTTC.

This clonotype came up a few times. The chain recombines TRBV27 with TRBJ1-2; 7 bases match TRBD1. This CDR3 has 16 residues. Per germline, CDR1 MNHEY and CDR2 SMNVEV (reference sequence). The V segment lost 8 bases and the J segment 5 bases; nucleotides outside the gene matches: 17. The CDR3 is CASGWTGPMGRYGYTF. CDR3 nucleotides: TGTGCCAGCGGATGGACAGGCCCAATGGGCAGATATGGCTACACCTTC.

This CDR3 reads CASKPDSYEQYF. The CDR3 DNA reads TGTGCCAGCAAACCGGACAGCTACGAGCAGTACTTC. The rearrangement joins TRBV28 to TRBJ2-7; D is perhaps TRBD1 (6 bases). Trimming removed 7 bases from V and 3 bases from J, with 10 bases in between. CDR1 is MDHEN, CDR2 SYDVKM, per germline. This CDR3 is 12 amino acids long.

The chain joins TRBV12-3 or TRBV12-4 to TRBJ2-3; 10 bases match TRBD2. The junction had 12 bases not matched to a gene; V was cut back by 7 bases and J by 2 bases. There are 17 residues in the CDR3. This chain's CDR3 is CASILSVSGRVTDTQYF. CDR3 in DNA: TGTGCCAGCATCCTTTCAGTCAGCGGGAGGGTCACAGATACGCAGTATTTT.

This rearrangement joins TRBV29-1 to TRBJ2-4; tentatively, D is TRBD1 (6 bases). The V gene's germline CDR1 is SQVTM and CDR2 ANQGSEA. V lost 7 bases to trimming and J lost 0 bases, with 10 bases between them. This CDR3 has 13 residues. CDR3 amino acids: CSGRTVAKNIQYF. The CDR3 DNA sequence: TGCAGCGGCCGGACAGTAGCCAAAAACATTCAGTACTTC.

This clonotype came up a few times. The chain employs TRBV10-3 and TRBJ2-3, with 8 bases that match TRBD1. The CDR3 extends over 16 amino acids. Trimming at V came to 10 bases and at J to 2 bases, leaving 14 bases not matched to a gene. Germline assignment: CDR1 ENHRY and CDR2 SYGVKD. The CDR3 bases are TGTGCCACAAAGGGGGCAGGGGGCTCCTTCACAGATACGCAGTATTTT. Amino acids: CATKGAGGSFTDTQYF.

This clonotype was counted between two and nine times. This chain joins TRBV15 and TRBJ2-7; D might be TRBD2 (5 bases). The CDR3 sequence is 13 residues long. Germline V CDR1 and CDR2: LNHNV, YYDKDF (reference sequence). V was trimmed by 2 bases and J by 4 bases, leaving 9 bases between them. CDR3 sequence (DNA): TGTGCCACCAGCAGATCGGACTGGTACGAGCAGTACTTC. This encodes CATSRSDWYEQYF.

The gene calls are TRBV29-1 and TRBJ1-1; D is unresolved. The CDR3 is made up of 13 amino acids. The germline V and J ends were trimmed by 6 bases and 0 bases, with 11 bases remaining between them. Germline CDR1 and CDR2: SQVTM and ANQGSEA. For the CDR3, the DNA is TGCAGCGTGCCGCTTGGATTGAACACTGAAGCTTTCTTT. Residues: CSVPLGLNTEAFF.

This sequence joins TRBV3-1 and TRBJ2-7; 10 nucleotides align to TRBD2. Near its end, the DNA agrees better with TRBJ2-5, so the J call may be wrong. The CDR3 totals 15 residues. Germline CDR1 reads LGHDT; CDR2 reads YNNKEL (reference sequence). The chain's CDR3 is CASSRSLAGGETQYF. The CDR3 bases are TGTGCCAGCAGCCGCAGTTTAGCGGGAGGAGAGACCCAGTACTTC.